The clone carrying this T cell receptor beta chain has only a few counts. The antigen is not known. This specimen belongs to a study of cytomegalovirus exposure and HLA in healthy donors. Researchers ran the PCR with 60 Vbeta and 13 Jbeta primers. Generated by immunoSEQ multiplex PCR, the TCRdb table keeps only in-frame clones and is missing some. Here the sample spans roughly 180,000 clones, more than 65% being singletons. Germline V lookup: CDR1 SGHNT, CDR2 YYREEE (reference sequence). The CDR3 length is 18 residues. The junction had 13 bases not matched to a gene; V was cut back by 2 bases and J by 0 bases. Findings and limits, study-wide: Rarity marked most TCR sequences, yet some public TCRs occurred in many donors.

The chain links TRBV5-4 to TRBJ2-7, with 8 bases identical to TRBD1. The sequencing sample was made of PBMCs. This TCR was sampled from a man between 25 and 39 years old in good health and CMV-seronegative. This chain's CDR3 is CASSFSSKRTGISYEQYF. The CDR3 DNA reads TGTGCCAGCAGCTTCTCTAGTAAACGGACAGGGATCTCCTACGAGCAGTACTTC.